Listed below are T cell receptor beta chains from one sample, sequenced in a study of T cell responses to AZD1222 COVID-19 vaccine. TCRdb's copy holds only in-frame clones and misses some; the assay was immunoSEQ multiplex PCR. The sample includes 150,000 or so clones, about 91% of them seen just once. The input for sequencing was peripheral blood, taken on day 0 of AZD1222 vaccination. Source of these receptors: an adult in good health. The CDR3 runs from the conserved cysteine through the conserved F or W. The D gene is left open where the match is weak.

CASSVFLNTEAFF | NA | TRBJ1-1 | TRBV2
CASSLVSQGAGGYTF | TRBD1 | TRBJ1-2 | TRBV7-9
CASSPYSINTEAFF | NA | TRBJ1-1 | TRBV18
CAIAFPLIRPTFVNTEAFF | NA | TRBJ1-1 | TRBV10-3
CTSSPHTRDYGYTF | NA | TRBJ1-2 | TRBV1
CASSLGTGSEQYF | TRBD1 | TRBJ2-7 | TRBV11-2
CAWRLQGAGNTIYF | NA | TRBJ1-3 | TRBV30
CASSRSGAEQFF | TRBD2 | TRBJ2-1 | TRBV2
CSARTQTQSNEQFF | NA | TRBJ2-1 | TRBV29-1
CAISTGDRGPGLGQPQHF | TRBD1 | TRBJ1-5 | TRBV10-3
CATSRDYRDRGRGGYTF | TRBD1 | TRBJ1-2 | TRBV15
CASRRDANEKLFF | NA | TRBJ1-4 | TRBV2
CASSTYRGLSTEAFF | TRBD1 | TRBJ1-1 | TRBV13
CASSIDIRAPLHF | NA | TRBJ1-6 | TRBV19
CASSERASDTYQPQHF | NA | TRBJ1-5 | TRBV6-1
CASSRTGGLGNQPQHF | TRBD1 | TRBJ1-5 | TRBV7-6
CASSLRRVGTEAFF | NA | TRBJ1-1 | TRBV7-2
CASRLTSGGYEQYF | TRBD2 | TRBJ2-7 | TRBV6-6
CASSLQTSGAGSTDTQYF | TRBD2 | TRBJ2-3 | TRBV7-2
CASSLVGGATLNTEAFF | NA | TRBJ1-1 | TRBV7-8
CAWSAGPNQPQHF | NA | TRBJ1-5 | TRBV30
CASSPSRGGGIGNTIYF | NA | TRBJ1-3 | TRBV18
CASSSRYNRGNTEAFF | NA | TRBJ1-1 | TRBV6-5
CASSLVSSRMGQPQHF | NA | TRBJ1-5 | TRBV7-2
CASSFNIRTSGEETQYF | TRBD2 | TRBJ2-5 | TRBV7-9
CASSLLLTGTANTEAFF | TRBD1 | TRBJ1-1 | TRBV5-8
CAILSRGGRTDTQYF | NA | TRBJ2-3 | TRBV5-8
CASSPRGGSRDTQYF | NA | TRBJ2-3 | TRBV18
CASSLGGANGYTF | NA | TRBJ1-2 | TRBV7-8
CASSYQRGTYEQYF | TRBD2 | TRBJ2-7 | TRBV7-2
CASSQDGQGWQPQHF | TRBD1 | TRBJ1-5 | TRBV4-1
CASVRQGATGGYTF | TRBD1 | TRBJ1-2 | TRBV2
CASSPDTHRIGELFF | NA | TRBJ2-2 | TRBV5-1
CASTRRNTGELFF | NA | TRBJ2-2 | TRBV6-5
CASSFGTGSGGYTF | TRBD1 | TRBJ1-2 | TRBV7-2
CASSDRQGANTGELFF | TRBD1 | TRBJ2-2 | TRBV9
CASSSSSAGGYGYTF | TRBD1 | TRBJ1-2 | TRBV28
CASSLRGDRETREQYF | TRBD1 | TRBJ2-7 | TRBV27
CAISERGSEAFF | NA | TRBJ1-1 | TRBV10-3
CASSPGLAGGRGNEQFF | TRBD2 | TRBJ2-1 | TRBV7-3
CASSLRLEGPYGYTF | NA | TRBJ1-2 | TRBV7-2